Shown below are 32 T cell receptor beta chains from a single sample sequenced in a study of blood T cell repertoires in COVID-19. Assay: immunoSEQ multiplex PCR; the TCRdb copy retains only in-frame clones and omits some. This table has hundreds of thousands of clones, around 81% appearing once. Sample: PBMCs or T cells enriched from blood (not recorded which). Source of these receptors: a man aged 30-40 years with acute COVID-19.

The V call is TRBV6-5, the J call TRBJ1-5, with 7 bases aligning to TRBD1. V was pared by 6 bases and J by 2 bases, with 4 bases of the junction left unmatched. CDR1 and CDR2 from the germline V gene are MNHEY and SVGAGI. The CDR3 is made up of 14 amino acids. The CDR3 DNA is TGTGCCAGCAGCCAAACAGGGGGCAATCAGCCCCAGCATTTT. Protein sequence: CASSQTGGNQPQHF.

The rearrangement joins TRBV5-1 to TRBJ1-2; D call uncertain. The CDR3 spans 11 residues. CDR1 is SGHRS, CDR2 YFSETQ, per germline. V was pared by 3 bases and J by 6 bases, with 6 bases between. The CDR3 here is CASSSRDGYTF. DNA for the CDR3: TGCGCCAGCAGCTCGAGGGATGGCTACACCTTC.

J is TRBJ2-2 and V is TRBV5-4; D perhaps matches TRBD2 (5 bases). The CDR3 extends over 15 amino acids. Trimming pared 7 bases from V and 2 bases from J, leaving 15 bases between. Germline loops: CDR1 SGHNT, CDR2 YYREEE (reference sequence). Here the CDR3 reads CASAEGGSNTGELFF. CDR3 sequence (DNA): TGTGCCAGCGCCGAGGGCGGGTCCAACACCGGGGAGCTGTTTTTT.

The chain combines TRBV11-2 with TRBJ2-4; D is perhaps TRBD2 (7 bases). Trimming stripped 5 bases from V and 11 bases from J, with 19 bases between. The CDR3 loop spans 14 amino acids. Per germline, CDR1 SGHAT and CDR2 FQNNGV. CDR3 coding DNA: TGTGCCAGCAGCGAGGGGGGGCCGGCTGTGTTTCAGTACTTC. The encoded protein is CASSEGGPAVFQYF.

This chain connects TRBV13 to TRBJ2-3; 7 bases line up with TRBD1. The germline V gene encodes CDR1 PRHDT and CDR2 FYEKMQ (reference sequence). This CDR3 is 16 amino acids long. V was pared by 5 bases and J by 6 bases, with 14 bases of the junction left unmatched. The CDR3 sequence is CASSHDPTGMGDTQYF. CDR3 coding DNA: TGTGCCAGCAGCCACGACCCGACAGGGATGGGCGATACGCAGTATTTT.

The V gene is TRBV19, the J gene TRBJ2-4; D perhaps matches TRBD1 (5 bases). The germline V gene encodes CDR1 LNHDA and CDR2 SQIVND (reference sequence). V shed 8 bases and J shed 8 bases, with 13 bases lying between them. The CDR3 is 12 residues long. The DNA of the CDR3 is TGTGCCAGTTCCTCAGGGTCTTACATTCAGTACTTC. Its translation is CASSSGSYIQYF.

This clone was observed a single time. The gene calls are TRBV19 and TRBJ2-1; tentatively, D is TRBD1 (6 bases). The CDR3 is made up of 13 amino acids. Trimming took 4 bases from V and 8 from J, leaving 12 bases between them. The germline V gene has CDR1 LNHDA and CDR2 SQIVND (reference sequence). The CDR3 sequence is CASSTSKGDEQFF. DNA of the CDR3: TGTGCCAGTAGTACCTCGAAGGGGGATGAGCAGTTCTTC.

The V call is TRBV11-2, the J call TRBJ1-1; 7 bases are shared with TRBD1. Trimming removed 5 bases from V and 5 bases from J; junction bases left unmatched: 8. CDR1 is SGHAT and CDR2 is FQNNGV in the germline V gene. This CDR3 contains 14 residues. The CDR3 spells CASSPRQGWTEAFF. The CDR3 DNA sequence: TGTGCCAGCAGCCCTCGACAGGGTTGGACTGAAGCTTTCTTT.

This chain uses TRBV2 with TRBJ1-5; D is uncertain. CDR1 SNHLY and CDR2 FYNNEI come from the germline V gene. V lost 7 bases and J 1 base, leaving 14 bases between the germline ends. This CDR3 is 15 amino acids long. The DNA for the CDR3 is TGTGCCAGCATACAATCCGTGTTAAGCAATCAGCCCCAGCATTTT. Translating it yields CASIQSVLSNQPQHF.

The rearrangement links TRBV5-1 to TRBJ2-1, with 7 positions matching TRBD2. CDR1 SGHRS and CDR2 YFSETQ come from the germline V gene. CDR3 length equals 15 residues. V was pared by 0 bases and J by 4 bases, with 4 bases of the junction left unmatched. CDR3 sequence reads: CASSLAGGGYNEQFF. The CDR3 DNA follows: TGCGCCAGCAGCTTGGCCGGCGGGGGTTACAATGAGCAGTTCTTC.

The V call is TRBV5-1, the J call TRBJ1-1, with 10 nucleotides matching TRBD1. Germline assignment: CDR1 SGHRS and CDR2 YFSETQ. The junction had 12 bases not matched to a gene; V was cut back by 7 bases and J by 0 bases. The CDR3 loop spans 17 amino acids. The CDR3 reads CASASPGQGTMNTEAFF. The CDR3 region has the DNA TGCGCCAGCGCCTCGCCGGGACAGGGGACCATGAACACTGAAGCTTTCTTT.

The CDR3 protein is CASSYFGQGADTEAFF. The CDR3 nucleotides read TGTGCCAGCAGTTACTTTGGACAGGGGGCGGACACTGAAGCTTTCTTT. V and J are TRBV6-2 or TRBV6-3 and TRBJ1-1; TRBD1 aligns across 11 bases. After removal of 1 base from V and 3 bases from J, the junction contained 4 bases not matched to a gene. There are 16 residues in the CDR3. The germline CDR1 and CDR2 sequences are MNHEY and SVGEGT.

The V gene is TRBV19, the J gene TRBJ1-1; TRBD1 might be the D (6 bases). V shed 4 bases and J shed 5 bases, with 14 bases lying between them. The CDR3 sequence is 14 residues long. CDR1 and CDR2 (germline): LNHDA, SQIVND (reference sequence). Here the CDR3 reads CASSTTGGSTEAFF. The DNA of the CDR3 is TGTGCCAGTAGTACGACAGGAGGTTCGACTGAAGCTTTCTTT.

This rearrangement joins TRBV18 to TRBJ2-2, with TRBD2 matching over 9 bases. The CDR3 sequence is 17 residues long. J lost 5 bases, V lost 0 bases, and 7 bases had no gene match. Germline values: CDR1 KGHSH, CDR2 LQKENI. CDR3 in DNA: TGTGCCAGCTCACCACCGTCGGTAGCGGGGGTTACCGGGGAGCTGTTTTTT. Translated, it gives CASSPPSVAGVTGELFF.

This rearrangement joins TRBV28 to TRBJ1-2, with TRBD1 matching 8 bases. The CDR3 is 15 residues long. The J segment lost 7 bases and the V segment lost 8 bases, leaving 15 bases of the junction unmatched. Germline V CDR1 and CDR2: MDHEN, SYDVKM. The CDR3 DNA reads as TGTGCCAGCGAACCCCTGGGCAGGGGGCCAGGTGGCTACACCTTC. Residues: CASEPLGRGPGGYTF.

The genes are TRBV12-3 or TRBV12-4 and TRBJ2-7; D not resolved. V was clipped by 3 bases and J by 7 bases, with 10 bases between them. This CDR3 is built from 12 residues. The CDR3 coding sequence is TGTGCCAGCAGTTTGAGTACAGTAGAGCAGTACTTC. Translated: CASSLSTVEQYF.

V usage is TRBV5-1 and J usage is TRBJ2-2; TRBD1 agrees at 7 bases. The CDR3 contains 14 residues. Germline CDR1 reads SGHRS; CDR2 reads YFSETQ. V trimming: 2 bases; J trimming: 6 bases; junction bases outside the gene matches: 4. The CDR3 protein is CASSFSQGAGELFF. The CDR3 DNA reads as TGCGCCAGCAGCTTTTCCCAGGGGGCCGGGGAGCTGTTTTTT.

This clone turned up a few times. The CDR3 DNA reads as TGTGCCAGCAGTGCACAGCTCTACGAGCAGTACTTC. It is translated as CASSAQLYEQYF. The chain has TRBV28 and TRBJ2-7; D is unresolved. The V end was cut by 5 bases, the J end by 3 bases, with 8 bases between. The CDR3 consists of 12 residues. Per the germline V gene, CDR1 is MDHEN and CDR2 is SYDVKM.

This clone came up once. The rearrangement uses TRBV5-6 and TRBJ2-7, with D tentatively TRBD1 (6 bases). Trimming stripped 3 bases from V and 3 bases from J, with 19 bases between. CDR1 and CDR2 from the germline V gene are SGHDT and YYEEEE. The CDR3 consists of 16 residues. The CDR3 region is CASSSSLGGPLYEQYF. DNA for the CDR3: TGTGCCAGCAGCTCCTCACTTGGGGGCCCCCTCTACGAGCAGTACTTC.

The CDR3 here is CASSFDSMNTEAFF. DNA of the CDR3: TGCGCCAGCAGCTTCGACAGCATGAACACTGAAGCTTTCTTT. The chain recombines TRBV5-1 with TRBJ1-1; D perhaps matches TRBD1 (5 bases). Trimming removed 2 bases at V and 0 bases at J, with 8 bases between. Germline CDR1 SGHRS, CDR2 YFSETQ. The CDR3 sequence is 14 residues long. The whole variable domain, filled in from reference TRBV5-1 and TRBJ1-1, reads KAGVTQTPRYLIKTRGQQVTLSCSPISGHRSVSWYQQTPGQGLQFLFEYFSETQRNKGNFPGRFSGRQFSNSRSEMNVSTLELGDSALYLCASSFDSMNTEAFFGQGTRLTVV.

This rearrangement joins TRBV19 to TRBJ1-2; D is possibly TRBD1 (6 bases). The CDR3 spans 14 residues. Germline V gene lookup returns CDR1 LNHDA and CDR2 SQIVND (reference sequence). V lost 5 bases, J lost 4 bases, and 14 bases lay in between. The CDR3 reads CASSFQGTGYGYTF. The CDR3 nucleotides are TGTGCCAGTAGTTTCCAGGGGACCGGCTATGGCTACACCTTC. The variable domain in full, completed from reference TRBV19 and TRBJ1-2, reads DGGITQSPKYLFRKEGQNVTLSCEQNLNHDAMYWYRQDPGQGLRLIYYSQIVNDFQKGDIAEGYSVSREKKESFPLTVTSAQKNPTAFYLCASSFQGTGYGYTFGSGTRLTVV.

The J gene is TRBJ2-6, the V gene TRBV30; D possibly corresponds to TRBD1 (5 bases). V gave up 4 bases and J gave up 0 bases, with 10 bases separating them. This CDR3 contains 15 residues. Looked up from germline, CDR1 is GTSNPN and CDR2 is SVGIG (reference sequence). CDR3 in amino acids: CAWKRQLSGANVLTF. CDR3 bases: TGTGCCTGGAAAAGACAGCTCTCTGGGGCCAACGTCCTGACTTTC.

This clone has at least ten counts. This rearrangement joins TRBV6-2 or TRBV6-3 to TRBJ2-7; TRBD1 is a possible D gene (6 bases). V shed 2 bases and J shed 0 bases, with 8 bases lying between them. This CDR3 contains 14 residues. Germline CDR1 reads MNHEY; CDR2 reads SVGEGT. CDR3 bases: TGTGCCAGCAGTTACGGGACAAACTCCTACGAGCAGTACTTC. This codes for CASSYGTNSYEQYF.

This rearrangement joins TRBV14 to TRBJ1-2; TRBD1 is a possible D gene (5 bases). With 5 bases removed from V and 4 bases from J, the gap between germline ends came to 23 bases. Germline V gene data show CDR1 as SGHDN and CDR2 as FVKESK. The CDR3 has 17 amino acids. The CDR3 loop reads CASSYTRGGTGLYGYTF. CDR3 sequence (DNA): TGTGCCAGCAGCTATACCCGCGGGGGAACAGGTCTCTATGGCTACACCTTC. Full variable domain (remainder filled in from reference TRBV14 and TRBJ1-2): EAGVTQFPSHSVIEKGQTVTLRCDPISGHDNLYWYRRVMGKEIKFLLHFVKESKQDESGMPNNRFLAERTGGTYSTLKVQPAELEDSGVYFCASSYTRGGTGLYGYTFGSGTRLTVV.

CDR3 region: CASSPTPAYEQYF. DNA for the CDR3: TGTGCCAGCAGCCCTACGCCTGCCTACGAGCAGTACTTC. The V gene is TRBV7-6, the J gene TRBJ2-7, with unresolved D. CDR3 size: 13 residues. Germline V gene sequence: CDR1 SGHVS, CDR2 FNYEAQ. Trimming stripped 5 bases from V and 2 bases from J, with 10 bases between.

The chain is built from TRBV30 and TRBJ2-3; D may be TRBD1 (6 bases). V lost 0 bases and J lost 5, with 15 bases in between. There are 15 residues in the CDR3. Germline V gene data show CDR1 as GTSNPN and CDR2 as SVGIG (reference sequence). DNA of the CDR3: TGTGCCTGGAGTGTACGCAGGGGCGCGGGAGATACGCAGTATTTT. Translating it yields CAWSVRRGAGDTQYF. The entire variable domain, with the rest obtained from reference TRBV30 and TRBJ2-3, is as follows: SQTIHQWPATLVQPVGSPLSLECTVEGTSNPNLYWYRQAAGRGLQLLFYSVGIGQISSEVPQNLSASRPQDRQFILSSKKLLLSDSGFYLCAWSVRRGAGDTQYFGPGTRLTVL.

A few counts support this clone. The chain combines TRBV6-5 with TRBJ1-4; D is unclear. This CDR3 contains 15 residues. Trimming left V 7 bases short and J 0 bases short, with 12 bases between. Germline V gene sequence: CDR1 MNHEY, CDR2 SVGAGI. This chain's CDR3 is CASTLHIATNEKLFF. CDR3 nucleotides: TGTGCCAGCACCCTCCATATAGCAACTAATGAAAAACTGTTTTTT.

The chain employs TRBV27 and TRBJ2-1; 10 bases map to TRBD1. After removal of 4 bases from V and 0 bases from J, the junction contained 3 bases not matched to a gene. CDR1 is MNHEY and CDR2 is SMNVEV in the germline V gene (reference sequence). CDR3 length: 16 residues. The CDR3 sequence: CASSSGTGVSYNEQFF. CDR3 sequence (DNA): TGTGCCAGCAGTTCGGGGACAGGGGTCTCCTACAATGAGCAGTTCTTC.

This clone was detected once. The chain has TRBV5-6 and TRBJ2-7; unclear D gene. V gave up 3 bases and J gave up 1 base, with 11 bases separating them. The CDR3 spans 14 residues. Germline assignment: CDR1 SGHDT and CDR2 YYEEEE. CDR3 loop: CASSSLSGSYEQYF. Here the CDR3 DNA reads TGTGCCAGCAGCTCCCTATCCGGTTCCTACGAGCAGTACTTC.

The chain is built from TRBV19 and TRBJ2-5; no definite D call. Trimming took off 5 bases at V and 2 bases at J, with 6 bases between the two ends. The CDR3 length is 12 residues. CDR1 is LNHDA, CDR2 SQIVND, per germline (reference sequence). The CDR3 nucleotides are TGTGCCAGTAGTGCAGTTCAAGAGACCCAGTACTTC. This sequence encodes CASSAVQETQYF.

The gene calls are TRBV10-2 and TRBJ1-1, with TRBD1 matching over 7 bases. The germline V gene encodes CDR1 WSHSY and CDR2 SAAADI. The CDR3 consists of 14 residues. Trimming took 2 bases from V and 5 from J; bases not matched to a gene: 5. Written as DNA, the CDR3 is TGCGCCAGCAGTGAGCCCACACAGGGGACTGAAGCTTTCTTT. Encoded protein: CASSEPTQGTEAFF.

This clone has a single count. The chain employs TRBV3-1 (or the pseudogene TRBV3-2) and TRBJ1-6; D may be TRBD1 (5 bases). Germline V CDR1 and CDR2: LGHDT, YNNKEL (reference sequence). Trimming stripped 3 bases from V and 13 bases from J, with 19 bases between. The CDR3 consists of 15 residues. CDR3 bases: TGTGCCAGCAGCCATCGAGACAGATCACTGCCCCCCCTCCACTTT. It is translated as CASSHRDRSLPPLHF.